Presented here are 16 T cell receptor beta chains from one specimen sequenced in a study of tumor-infiltrating lymphocytes in primary liver carcinoma. Priming with a constant-region primer yielded TCR beta cDNA from about 480 ng total RNA. It was through three nested multiplex PCR rounds of slightly modified ARM-PCR that TCR beta libraries arose. TRBV1-TRBV30 forward primers paired with a C-beta reverse primer were used in the first two PCR rounds, which ran approximately 10 cycles each. TCRdb independently ran MiXCR on the multiplex PCR reads; one entry per CDR3 protein. The sample holds 90,000 to 110,000 distinct CDR3 sequences, roughly 80% seen once. Unsorted bulk tissue of roughly 18-31 mg yielded co-extracted RNA and DNA. The material sequenced was liver tumor tissue from sampling region 3. The subset was: tumor region T3, left-lateral pole. The source is a man aged 40-49 years with primary liver carcinoma and hepatitis B virus infection.

As concerns this clonotype: Germline and junction disagree at one end, which may indicate a read error. This chain connects TRBV11-2 to TRBJ2-1; perhaps TRBD2 as D (5 bases). This CDR3 is 14 amino acids long. Germline loops: CDR1 SGHAT, CDR2 FQNNGV. The CDR3 nucleotides read TGTGCCGGCAACTTGTCGGGGTTCGACAATGAGCAATTCTTC. As protein: CAGNLSGFDNEQFF.

J is TRBJ1-2 and V is TRBV14; D not certain. Germline loops: CDR1 SGHDN, CDR2 FVKESK. V was cut by 0 bases and J by 10 bases, with 12 bases left in between. There are 13 residues in the CDR3. Written as DNA, the CDR3 is TGTGCCAGCAGCCAAGATTTAGAGGGTGACTACACCTTC. Amino acids: CASSQDLEGDYTF.

On this clonotype itself: The junction departs from the called germline gene at one end, perhaps through a read error. This chain uses TRBV29-1 with TRBJ2-2; possible D gene TRBD2, 6 bases. CDR1 is SQVTM and CDR2 is ANQGSEA in the germline V gene. This CDR3 has 15 residues. The CDR3 here is CSVGTNAANAGELSF. CDR3 sequence (DNA): TGCAGCGTTGGGACTAACGCGGCGAACGCCGGGGAGCTGTCTTTT.

Concerning this clonotype: This CDR3 fails to terminate in the conserved phenylalanine or tryptophan, so it likely reflects a read error. The DNA is omitted, as the CDR3 cannot be located on it reliably, and the CDR3 follows TCRdb's listing. J is TRBJ1-1 and V is TRBV12-3 or TRBV12-4; the D call in the table, TRBD1, was not verified against the DNA. The CDR3 contains 13 residues when both ends are counted. The CDR3 is CDSSLREDTEGFI.

On this clonotype itself: Relative to the germline gene, one junction end is altered; a read error may explain this. V gene TRBV29-1 combines with J gene TRBJ2-1; weak D call: TRBD2 (5 bases). The CDR3 covers 14 residues. Germline-derived CDR1 and CDR2 are SQVTM and ANQGSEA. The CDR3 here is CSVGTRGSYSEQLF. The CDR3 coding sequence is TGCAGCGTCGGTACTAGAGGTTCCTACAGTGAGCAGTTATTC.

This chain connects TRBV29-1 to TRBJ2-5; D is perhaps TRBD2 (5 bases). The V gene lost 1 base and the J gene lost 5 bases, with 11 bases spanning the gap. CDR3 length: 13 amino acids. The germline gives CDR1 SQVTM, CDR2 ANQGSEA. The CDR3 loop reads CSVEGIREETQYF. CDR3 bases: TGCAGCGTTGAAGGGATTAGGGAGGAGACCCAGTACTTC.

J is TRBJ2-2 and V is TRBV12-3 or TRBV12-4, with 8 bases aligning to TRBD2. After removal of 11 bases from V and 9 bases from J, the junction contained 17 bases not matched to a gene. There are 15 residues in the CDR3. The CDR3 nucleotides are TGTGCCGGCACCCCACTAGCGGCCCTTGGCTGGGAGCTGTTTTTT. This translates into CAGTPLAALGWELFF.

A note on this clonotype: Since no conserved phenylalanine or tryptophan closes the CDR3, a read error is the likely cause. V and J are TRBV29-1 and TRBJ2-2; 7 positions agree with TRBD2. There are 14 residues in the CDR3. The ends lost 4 bases at V and 6 bases at J; junction bases unmatched: 8. Germline V gene lookup returns CDR1 SQVTM and CDR2 ANQGSEA. CDR3: CSVAMGGDAGELFS. CDR3 sequence (DNA): TGCAGCGTTGCTATGGGGGGGGATGCCGGGGAGCTGTTTTCT.

There are many counts of this clonotype. CDR3 in amino acids: CSVFGQTNYGYTF. In nucleotides, the CDR3 is TGCAGCGTTTTCGGACAGACTAACTATGGCTACACCTTC. This rearrangement joins TRBV29-1 to TRBJ1-2, with D possibly being TRBD1 (6 bases). The germline V gene has CDR1 SQVTM and CDR2 ANQGSEA. V lost 5 bases to trimming and J lost 0 bases, with 10 bases between them. CDR3 size: 13 residues.

This clonotype occurred a few times. The chain employs TRBV11-1 and TRBJ2-6; D possibly matches TRBD1 or TRBD2 (5 bases each). CDR3 length: 17 residues. The V end was cut by 5 bases, the J end by 2 bases, with 16 bases between. Germline V gene lookup returns CDR1 SGHAT and CDR2 FQDESV (reference sequence). The CDR3 reads CASSGWGKGAGANVLTF. The CDR3, as DNA: TGTGCCAGCAGCGGTTGGGGGAAGGGCGCTGGGGCCAACGTCCTGACTTTC.

In nucleotides, the CDR3 is TGTGCCATCAGTGAAGAAATTGTATTGACAGGGAACACCGGGGAGCTGTTTTTT. It encodes CAISEEIVLTGNTGELFF. This chain connects TRBV10-3 to TRBJ2-2, with D perhaps matching TRBD1 (6 bases). Between the trimmed V and J ends, which lost 3 bases and 1 base, there was a span of 18 bases. CDR3 length: 18 amino acids. Germline V CDR1 and CDR2: ENHRY, SYGVKD.

This chain joins TRBV11-2 and TRBJ1-1; possibly TRBD1 for D (5 bases). Germline assignment: CDR1 SGHAT and CDR2 FQNNGV. The CDR3 loop spans 13 amino acids. V dropped 10 bases and J dropped 2 bases, with 14 bases sitting between them. CDR3 sequence (DNA): TGTGCCACCAGGAGGGGTCATAACACTGAAGCTTTCTTT. Translated, it gives CATRRGHNTEAFF.

The genes are TRBV6-6 and TRBJ1-1, with D hard to call. CDR3 length: 13 amino acids. V dropped 9 bases and J dropped 6 bases, with 17 bases sitting between them. Germline V CDR1 and CDR2: MNHNY, SVGAGI (reference sequence). CDR3 region: CASSTRRTAEAFF. The DNA of the CDR3 is TGTGCCAGTAGCACAAGGCGGACTGCTGAAGCTTTCTTT.

By its share, this clonotype is medium-sized. V gene TRBV5-4 combines with J gene TRBJ2-7; 8 nucleotides match TRBD1. The CDR3 extends over 15 amino acids. CDR1 and CDR2 from the germline V gene are SGHNT and YYREEE (reference sequence). Trimming cost V 3 bases and J 6 bases; bases outside gene matches: 11. CDR3 DNA sequence: TGTGCCAGCAGCTCTGGGACAGGCGCGAGAGGCGAGCAGTACTTC. This translates into CASSSGTGARGEQYF.

With regard to this clonotype: At one of its ends the junction is not consistent with the germline gene, which may arise from a read error. The chain carries TRBV6-6 and TRBJ2-1; the D gene could be TRBD1 or TRBD2 (5 bases each). Per germline, CDR1 MNHNY and CDR2 SVGAGI (reference sequence). The CDR3 has 14 amino acids. The CDR3 region is CTSSYGTADDEQFF. CDR3 sequence (DNA): TGCACCAGCAGTTACGGGACGGCGGACGATGAGCAGTTCTTC.

As for this clonotype: An end of the junction differs from the germline gene, which may be a read error. The chain uses TRBV6-1 and TRBJ1-1; the D is unclear. This CDR3 contains 12 residues. Germline CDR1 is MNHNS and CDR2 is SASEGT. CDR3 loop: CVSSETTVEAFF. In nucleotides, the CDR3 is TGTGTCAGCAGTGAGACGACGGTTGAAGCTTTCTTT.